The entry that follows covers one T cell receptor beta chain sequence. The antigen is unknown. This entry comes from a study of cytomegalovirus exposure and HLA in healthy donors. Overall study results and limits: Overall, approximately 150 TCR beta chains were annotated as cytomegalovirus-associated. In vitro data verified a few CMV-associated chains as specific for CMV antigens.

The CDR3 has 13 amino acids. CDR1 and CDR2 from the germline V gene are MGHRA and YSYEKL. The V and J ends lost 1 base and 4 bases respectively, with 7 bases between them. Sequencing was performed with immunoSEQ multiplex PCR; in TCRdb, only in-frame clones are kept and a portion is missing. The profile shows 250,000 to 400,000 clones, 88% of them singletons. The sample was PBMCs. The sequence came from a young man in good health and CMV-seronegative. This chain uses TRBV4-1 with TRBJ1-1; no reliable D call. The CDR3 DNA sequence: TGCGCCAGCAGCCAAGGAGTGAGCACTGAAGCTTTCTTT. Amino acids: CASSQGVSTEAFF.